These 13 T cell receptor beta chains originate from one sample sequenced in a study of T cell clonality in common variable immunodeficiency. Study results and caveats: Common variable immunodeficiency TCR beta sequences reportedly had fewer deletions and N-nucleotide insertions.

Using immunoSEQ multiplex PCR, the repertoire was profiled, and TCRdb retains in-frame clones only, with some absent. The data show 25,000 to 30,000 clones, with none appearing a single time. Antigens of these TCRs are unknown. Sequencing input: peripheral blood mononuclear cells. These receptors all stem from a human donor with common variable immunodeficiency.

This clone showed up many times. Here the CDR3 reads CSARVGPEDQYF. CDR3 bases read: TGCAGTGCTAGAGTAGGGCCGGAAGAT. V and J are TRBV20-1 and TRBJ2-4; no definite D call. The read is 3 residues too short to cover the CDR3 end, so that end is filled in from the germline J gene. Germline CDR1 is DFQATT and CDR2 is SNEGSKA (reference sequence). CDR3 length: 12 residues.

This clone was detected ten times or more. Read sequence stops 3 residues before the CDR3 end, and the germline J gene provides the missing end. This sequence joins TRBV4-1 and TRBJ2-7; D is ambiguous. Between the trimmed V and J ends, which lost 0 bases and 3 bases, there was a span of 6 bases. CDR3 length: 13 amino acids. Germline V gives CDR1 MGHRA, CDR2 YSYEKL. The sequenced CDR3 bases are TGCGCCAGCAGCCAAGATAACATCTACGAG. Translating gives CASSQDNIYE. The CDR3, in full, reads CASSQDNIYEQYF.

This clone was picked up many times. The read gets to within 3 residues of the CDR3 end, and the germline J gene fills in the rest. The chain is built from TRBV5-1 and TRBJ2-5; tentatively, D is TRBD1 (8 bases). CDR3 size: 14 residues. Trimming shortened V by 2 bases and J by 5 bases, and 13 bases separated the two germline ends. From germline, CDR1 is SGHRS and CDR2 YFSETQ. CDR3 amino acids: CASSFTGGGETQYF. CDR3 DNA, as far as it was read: TGCGCCAGCAGCTTTACAGGGGGAGGGGAGACC. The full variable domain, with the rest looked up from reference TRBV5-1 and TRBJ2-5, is KAGVTQTPRYLIKTRGQQVTLSCSPISGHRSVSWYQQTPGQGLQFLFEYFSETQRNKGNFPGRFSGRQFSNSRSEMNVSTLELGDSALYLCASSFTGGGETQYFGPGTRLLVL.

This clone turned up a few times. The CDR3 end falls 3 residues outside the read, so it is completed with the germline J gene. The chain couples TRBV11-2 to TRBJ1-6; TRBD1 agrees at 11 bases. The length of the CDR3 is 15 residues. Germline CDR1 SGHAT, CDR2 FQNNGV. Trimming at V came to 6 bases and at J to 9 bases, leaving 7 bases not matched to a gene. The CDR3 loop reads CASSDTGTGGSPLHF. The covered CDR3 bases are TGTGCCAGCAGTGATACCGGGACAGGGGGTTCACCC.

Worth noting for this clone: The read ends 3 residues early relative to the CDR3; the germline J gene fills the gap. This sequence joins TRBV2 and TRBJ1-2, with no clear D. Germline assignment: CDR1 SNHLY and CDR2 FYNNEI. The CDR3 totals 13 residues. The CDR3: CASTLTQTEGYTF. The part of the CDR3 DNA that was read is TGTGCCAGCACCCTAACACAGACCGAAGGC.

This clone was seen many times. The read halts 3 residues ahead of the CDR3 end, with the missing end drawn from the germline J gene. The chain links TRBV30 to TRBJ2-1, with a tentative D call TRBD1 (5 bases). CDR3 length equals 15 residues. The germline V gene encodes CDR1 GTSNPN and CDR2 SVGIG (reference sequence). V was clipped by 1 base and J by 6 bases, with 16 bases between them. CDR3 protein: CAWSEAGRLVNEQFF. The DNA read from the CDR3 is TGTGCCTGGAGTGAAGCAGGGCGATTAGTCAATGAG.

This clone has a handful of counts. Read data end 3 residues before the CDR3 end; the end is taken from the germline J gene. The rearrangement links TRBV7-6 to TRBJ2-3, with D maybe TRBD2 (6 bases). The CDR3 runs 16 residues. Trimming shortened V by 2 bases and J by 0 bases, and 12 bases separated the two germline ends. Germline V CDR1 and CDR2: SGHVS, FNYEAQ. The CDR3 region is CASSLTGAVSTDTQYF. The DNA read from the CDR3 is TGTGCCAGCAGCTTAACGGGAGCGGTTAGCACAGATACG.

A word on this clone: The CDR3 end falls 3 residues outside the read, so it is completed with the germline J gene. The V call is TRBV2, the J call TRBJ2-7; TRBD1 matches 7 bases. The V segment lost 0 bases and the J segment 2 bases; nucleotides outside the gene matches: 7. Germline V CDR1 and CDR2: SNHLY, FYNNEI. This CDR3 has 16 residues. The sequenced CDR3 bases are TGTGCCAGCAGTGAAGCCACCGGGACAGTTACCTACGAG. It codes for CASSEATGTVTYE. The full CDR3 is CASSEATGTVTYEQYF.

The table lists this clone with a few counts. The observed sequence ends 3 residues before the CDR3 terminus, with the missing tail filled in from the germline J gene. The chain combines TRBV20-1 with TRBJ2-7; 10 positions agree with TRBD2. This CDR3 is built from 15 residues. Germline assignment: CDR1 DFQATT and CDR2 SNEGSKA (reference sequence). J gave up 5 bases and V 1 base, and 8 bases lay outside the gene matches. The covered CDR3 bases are TGCAGTGCTAGAGCGCTAGCGGGAGTTTCCGACGAG. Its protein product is CSARALAGVSDE. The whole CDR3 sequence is CSARALAGVSDEQYF.

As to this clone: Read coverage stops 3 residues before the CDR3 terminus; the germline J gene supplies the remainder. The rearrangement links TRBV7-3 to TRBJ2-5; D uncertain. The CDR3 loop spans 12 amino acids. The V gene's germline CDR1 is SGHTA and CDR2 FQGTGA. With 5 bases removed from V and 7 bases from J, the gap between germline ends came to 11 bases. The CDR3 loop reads CASSTPPGTQYF. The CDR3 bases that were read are TGTGCCAGCAGCACCCCCCCCGGGACC.

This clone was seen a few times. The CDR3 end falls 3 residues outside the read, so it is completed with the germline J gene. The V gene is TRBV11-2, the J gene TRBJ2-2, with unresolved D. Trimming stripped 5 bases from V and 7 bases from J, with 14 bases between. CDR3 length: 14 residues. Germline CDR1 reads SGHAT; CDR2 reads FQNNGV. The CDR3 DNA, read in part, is TGTGCCAGCAGCACTACCTCTGAGGTCGGGGAG. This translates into CASSTTSEVGE. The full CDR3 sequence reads CASSTTSEVGELFF.

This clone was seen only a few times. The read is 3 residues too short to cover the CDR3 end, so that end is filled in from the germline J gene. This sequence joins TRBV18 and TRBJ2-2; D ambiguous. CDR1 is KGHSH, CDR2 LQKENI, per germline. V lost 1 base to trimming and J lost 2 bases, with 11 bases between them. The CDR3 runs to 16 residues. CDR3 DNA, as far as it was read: TGTGCCAGCTCACCACTCCCAGGCGCAAACACCGGGGAG. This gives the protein CASSPLPGANTGE. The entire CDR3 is CASSPLPGANTGELFF.

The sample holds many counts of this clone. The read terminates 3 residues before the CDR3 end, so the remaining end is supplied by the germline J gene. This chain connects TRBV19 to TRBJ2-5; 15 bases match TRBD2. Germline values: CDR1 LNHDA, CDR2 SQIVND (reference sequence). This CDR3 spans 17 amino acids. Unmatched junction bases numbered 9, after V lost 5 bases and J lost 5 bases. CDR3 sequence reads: CASSQRTSGRARETQYF. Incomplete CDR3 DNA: TGTGCCAGTAGTCAACGGACTAGCGGGAGGGCCCGGGAGACC. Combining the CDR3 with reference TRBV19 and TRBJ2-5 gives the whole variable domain DGGITQSPKYLFRKEGQNVTLSCEQNLNHDAMYWYRQDPGQGLRLIYYSQIVNDFQKGDIAEGYSVSREKKESFPLTVTSAQKNPTAFYLCASSQRTSGRARETQYFGPGTRLLVL.